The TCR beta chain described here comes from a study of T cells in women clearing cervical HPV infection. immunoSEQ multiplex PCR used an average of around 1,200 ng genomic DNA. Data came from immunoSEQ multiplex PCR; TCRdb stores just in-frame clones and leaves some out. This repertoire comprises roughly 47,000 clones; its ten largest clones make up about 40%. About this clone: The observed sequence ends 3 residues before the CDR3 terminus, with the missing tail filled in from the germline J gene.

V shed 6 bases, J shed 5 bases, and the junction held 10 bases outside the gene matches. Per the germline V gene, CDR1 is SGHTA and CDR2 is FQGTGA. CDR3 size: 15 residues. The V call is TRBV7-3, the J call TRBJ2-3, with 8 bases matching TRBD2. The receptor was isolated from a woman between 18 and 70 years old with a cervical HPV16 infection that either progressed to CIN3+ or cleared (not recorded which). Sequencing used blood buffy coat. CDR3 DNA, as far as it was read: TGTGCCAGCAGAGTTACCGGGGGGGCCGGAGATACG. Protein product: CASRVTGGAGDT. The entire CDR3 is CASRVTGGAGDTQYF.